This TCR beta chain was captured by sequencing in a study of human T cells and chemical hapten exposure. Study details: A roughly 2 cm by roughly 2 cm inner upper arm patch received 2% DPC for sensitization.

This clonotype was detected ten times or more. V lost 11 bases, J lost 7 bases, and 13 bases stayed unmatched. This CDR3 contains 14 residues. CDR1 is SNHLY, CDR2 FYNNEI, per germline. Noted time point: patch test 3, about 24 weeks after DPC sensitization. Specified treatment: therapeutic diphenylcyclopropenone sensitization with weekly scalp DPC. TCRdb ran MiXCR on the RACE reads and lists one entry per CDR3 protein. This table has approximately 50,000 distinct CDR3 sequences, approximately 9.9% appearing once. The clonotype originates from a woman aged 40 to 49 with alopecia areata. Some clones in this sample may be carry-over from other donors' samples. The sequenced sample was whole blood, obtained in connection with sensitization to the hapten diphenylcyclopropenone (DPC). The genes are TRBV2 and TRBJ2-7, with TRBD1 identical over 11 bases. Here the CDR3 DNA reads TGTGCCGGTCAACTTGGACAGGGGGCTGGTGAGCAGTACTTC. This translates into CAGQLGQGAGEQYF.